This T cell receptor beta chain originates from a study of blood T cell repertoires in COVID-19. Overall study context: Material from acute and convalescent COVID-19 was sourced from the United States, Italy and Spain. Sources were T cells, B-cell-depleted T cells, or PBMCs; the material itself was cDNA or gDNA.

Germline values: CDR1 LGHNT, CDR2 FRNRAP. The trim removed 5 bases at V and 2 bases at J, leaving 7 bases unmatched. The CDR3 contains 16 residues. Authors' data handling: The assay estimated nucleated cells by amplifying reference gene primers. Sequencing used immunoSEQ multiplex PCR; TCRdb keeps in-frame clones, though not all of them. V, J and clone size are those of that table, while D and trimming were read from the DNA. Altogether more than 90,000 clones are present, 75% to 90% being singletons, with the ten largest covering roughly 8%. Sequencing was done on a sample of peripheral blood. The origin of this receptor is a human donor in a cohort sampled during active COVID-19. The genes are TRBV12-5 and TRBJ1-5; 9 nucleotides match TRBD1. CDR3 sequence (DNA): TGTGCTAGTGGTGTGGGACAGGGCGCCGGCAATCAGCCCCAGCATTTT. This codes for CASGVGQGAGNQPQHF.